This entry lists 8 T cell receptor beta chains sequenced from one sample in a study of blood T cells in healthy people across ages. A sample-barcoded 5' primer and a J-beta primer mix were used in a second PCR of roughly 6 to 11 cycles. TCRdb ran MiXCR on the 5' RACE reads and lists one entry per CDR3 protein. The sample has 630,000 or so distinct CDR3 sequences, about 32% seen once. The specimen was blood. The receptors stem from a woman at least 80 years old in good health.

This clonotype came up a few times. Given a much more abundant clone one base away, this may be a read error. This chain links TRBV20-1 with TRBJ2-1, with D hard to call. The J call may be in error: the DNA end matches TRBJ2-7 better. Germline lookup yields CDR1 DFQATT and CDR2 SNEGSKA (reference sequence). This CDR3 contains 14 residues. CDR3 bases: TGCAGTGCCCGGAAGGTTAGCTCCTACAATGAGCAGTACTTC. Encoded protein: CSARKVSSYNEQYF.

V usage is TRBV6-6 and J usage is TRBJ1-4; D gene ambiguous. Germline CDR1 is MNHNY and CDR2 is SVGAGI (reference sequence). This CDR3 has 14 amino acids. Trimming took 3 bases from V and 8 from J, leaving 13 bases between them. CDR3 DNA: TGTGCCAGCAGTTATGGCCAGGATGGGGAAAAACTGTTTTTT. Its protein product is CASSYGQDGEKLFF.

This clonotype was recorded many times. This sequence joins TRBV5-1 and TRBJ1-2, with 7 bases matching TRBD1. CDR3 length equals 14 residues. V shed 0 bases, J shed 6 bases, and the junction held 5 bases outside the gene matches. Germline lookup yields CDR1 SGHRS and CDR2 YFSETQ. Written as DNA, the CDR3 is TGCGCCAGCAGCTTGGTCCAGGGGGAGAATGGCTACACCTTC. This translates into CASSLVQGENGYTF.

The gene calls are TRBV29-1 and TRBJ1-5; D not resolved. V was clipped by 7 bases and J by 3 bases, with 13 bases between them. Germline assignment: CDR1 SQVTM and CDR2 ANQGSEA. CDR3 length: 13 amino acids. The CDR3, as DNA: TGCAGCGCAGGTTTTGGGGACAATCAGCCCCAGCATTTT. It encodes CSAGFGDNQPQHF.

The V call is TRBV7-9, the J call TRBJ2-3, with D perhaps given as TRBD1 or TRBD2 (6 bases each). The CDR3 consists of 15 residues. With 3 bases removed from V and 4 bases from J, the gap between germline ends came to 14 bases. Germline assignment: CDR1 SEHNR and CDR2 FQNEAQ (reference sequence). In DNA, the CDR3 is TGTGCCAGCAGCTTTGGTGGGGGGCGGTCAGATACGCAGTATTTT. Its protein is CASSFGGGRSDTQYF. The variable domain in full, with the rest retrieved from reference TRBV7-9 and TRBJ2-3, is DTGVSQNPRHKITKRGQNVTFRCDPISEHNRLYWYRQTLGQGPEFLTYFQNEAQLEKSRLLSDRFSAERPKGSFSTLEIQRTEQGDSAMYLCASSFGGGRSDTQYFGPGTRLTVL.

J is TRBJ2-3 and V is TRBV20-1, with D possibly matching TRBD1 (6 bases). The germline gives CDR1 DFQATT, CDR2 SNEGSKA (reference sequence). The CDR3 runs to 13 residues. V was shortened by 5 bases and J by 2 bases, with 11 bases between the two germline ends. The CDR3 spells CSAAQGPTDTQYF. The CDR3, as DNA: TGCAGTGCTGCTCAGGGGCCCACAGATACGCAGTATTTT.

This clonotype was seen more than once but under ten times. Just one base apart from a much larger clone, this may be a read error. The chain combines TRBV2 with TRBJ2-1, with D possibly being TRBD2 (6 bases). The length of the CDR3 is 15 residues. V was trimmed by 2 bases and J by 8 bases, leaving 16 bases between them. Germline lookup yields CDR1 SNHLY and CDR2 FYNNEI. This CDR3 is CASSELRRGSHEQFF. As DNA, the CDR3 is TGTGCCAGCAGTGAATTAAGGAGGGGAAGCCATGAGCAGTTCTTC.

The chain has TRBV20-1 and TRBJ1-6; no clear D. CDR3 length: 15 amino acids. Trimming cost V 2 bases and J 7 bases, with 15 bases left between them. The germline CDR1 and CDR2 sequences are DFQATT and SNEGSKA (reference sequence). Here the CDR3 DNA reads TGCAGTGCTAGAACTTCCGGGCCGGGCAATTCACCCCTCCACTTT. Its translation is CSARTSGPGNSPLHF.